A single sample gave rise to the 25 T cell receptor beta chains below, sequenced in a study of blood T cell repertoires in COVID-19. Sequencing used immunoSEQ multiplex PCR; TCRdb keeps in-frame clones, though not all of them. The sample holds under 200,000 clones; around four fifths are singletons and the top ten take 10% to 15%. Material for sequencing was peripheral blood. Every receptor here comes from a man in his 70s who had recovered from COVID-19.

The genes are TRBV4-3 and TRBJ1-1; D gene unclear. V was cut by 1 base and J by 2 bases, with 8 bases left in between. The CDR3 is 14 residues long. Germline CDR1 LGHNA, CDR2 YSLEER. The CDR3 is CASSQGGINTEAFF. CDR3 sequence (DNA): TGCGCCAGCAGCCAAGGTGGCATTAACACTGAAGCTTTCTTT.

This clone has a single count. The CDR3, as DNA: TGTGCCAGCAGCCCGGGACAGGGGAGATTGACCGGGGAGCTGTTTTTT. The encoded protein is CASSPGQGRLTGELFF. This sequence joins TRBV5-4 and TRBJ2-2, with 10 nucleotides matching TRBD1. Germline trimming cut 4 bases from V and 5 bases from J; bases unmatched to any gene: 8. This CDR3 region has 16 residues. From germline, CDR1 is SGHNT and CDR2 YYREEE (reference sequence).

This clone was recorded a few times. The chain links TRBV2 to TRBJ2-1, with D hard to call. The V end was cut by 4 bases, the J end by 0 bases, with 10 bases between. The germline V gene has CDR1 SNHLY and CDR2 FYNNEI. This CDR3 contains 15 residues. The CDR3 sequence: CASSVGESSYNEQFF. CDR3 in DNA: TGTGCCAGCAGTGTCGGAGAGAGCTCCTACAATGAGCAGTTCTTC.

V usage is TRBV6-5 and J usage is TRBJ2-2; D gene uncertain. CDR3 length: 15 amino acids. Germline-derived CDR1 and CDR2 are MNHEY and SVGAGI. Trimming left V 2 bases short and J 1 base short, with 8 bases between. This CDR3 reads CASSYRQVNTGELFF. As DNA, the CDR3 is TGTGCCAGCAGTTACAGGCAGGTGAACACCGGGGAGCTGTTTTTT.

The rearrangement links TRBV29-1 to TRBJ2-7, with 7 bases matching TRBD2. Germline assignment: CDR1 SQVTM and CDR2 ANQGSEA. CDR3 length equals 20 residues. Trimming removed 2 bases from V and 0 bases from J; junction bases left unmatched: 22. CDR3 DNA sequence: TGCAGCGTTGAACCGTGCCTAGCGGACAAATACTTTCTGAGCTCCTACGAGCAGTACTTC. This gives the protein CSVEPCLADKYFLSSYEQYF.

This chain connects TRBV19 to TRBJ1-5; D uncertain. There are 15 residues in the CDR3. Deletions cut 1 base from V and 7 bases from J, with 14 bases between. CDR1 and CDR2 from the germline V gene are LNHDA and SQIVND (reference sequence). The CDR3 region has the DNA TGTGCCAGTAGTATAGTCCTTGGGAGTAACCAGCCCCAGCATTTT. This translates into CASSIVLGSNQPQHF. The full variable domain, completed using reference TRBV19 and TRBJ1-5, is DGGITQSPKYLFRKEGQNVTLSCEQNLNHDAMYWYRQDPGQGLRLIYYSQIVNDFQKGDIAEGYSVSREKKESFPLTVTSAQKNPTAFYLCASSIVLGSNQPQHFGDGTRLSIL.

This chain joins TRBV5-6 and TRBJ2-2; D not resolved. This CDR3 contains 14 residues. Germline CDR1 reads SGHDT; CDR2 reads YYEEEE. V lost 4 bases, J lost 3 bases, and 10 bases lay in between. Written as DNA, the CDR3 is TGTGCCAGCAGCCAGGTCTTTTACACCGGGGAGCTGTTTTTT. Translating gives CASSQVFYTGELFF.

The chain joins TRBV11-3 to TRBJ2-1, with 13 bases that match TRBD2. The germline V gene has CDR1 SGHNT and CDR2 YENEEA. The length of the CDR3 is 16 residues. J lost 7 bases, V lost 1 base, and 4 bases had no gene match. The CDR3 protein is CASSLGWTSGSNEQFF. CDR3 DNA sequence: TGTGCCAGCAGCTTAGGCTGGACTAGCGGGAGTAATGAGCAGTTCTTC.

The chain recombines TRBV30 with TRBJ2-2, with D possibly TRBD2 on 5 matching bases. Germline assignment: CDR1 GTSNPN and CDR2 SVGIG (reference sequence). The CDR3 runs 15 residues. V lost 0 bases to trimming and J lost 5 bases, with 13 bases between them. DNA of the CDR3: TGTGCCTGGAGTGTACGGGGAGTAGCGACCGGGGAGCTGTTTTTT. Amino acids: CAWSVRGVATGELFF. The variable domain in full, with the rest retrieved from reference TRBV30 and TRBJ2-2, is SQTIHQWPATLVQPVGSPLSLECTVEGTSNPNLYWYRQAAGRGLQLLFYSVGIGQISSEVPQNLSASRPQDRQFILSSKKLLLSDSGFYLCAWSVRGVATGELFFGEGSRLTVL.

The chain is built from TRBV3-1 (or the pseudogene TRBV3-2) and TRBJ1-1; 9 bases fit TRBD1. The CDR3 covers 13 residues. V gave up 6 bases and J gave up 5 bases; unmatched junction bases: 4. In germline, CDR1 is LGHDT, CDR2 YNNKEL (reference sequence). CDR3 nucleotides: TGTGCCAGCAGTCTGGACAGGGGTACTGAAGCTTTCTTT. Protein product: CASSLDRGTEAFF.

This clone was seen repeatedly, ten times or more. This rearrangement joins TRBV9 to TRBJ2-5, with TRBD2 identical over 16 bases. Germline values: CDR1 SGDLS, CDR2 YYNGEE. The length of the CDR3 is 17 residues. V shed 3 bases and J 5 bases; nucleotides not matched to a gene: 7. The CDR3 reads CASSEGLAGGRAETQYF. The CDR3 DNA sequence: TGTGCCAGCAGCGAGGGACTAGCGGGAGGGCGGGCGGAGACCCAGTACTTC.

The chain has TRBV7-2 and TRBJ2-7; TRBD2 agrees at 9 bases. J gave up 6 bases and V 5 bases, and 8 bases lay outside the gene matches. Germline CDR1 and CDR2: SGHTA and FQGNSA. The CDR3 loop spans 14 amino acids. CDR3 in amino acids: CASSPFSGRGEQYF. The CDR3 DNA is TGTGCCAGCAGCCCCTTTAGCGGGAGAGGCGAGCAGTACTTC.

This sequence joins TRBV5-1 and TRBJ2-7; TRBD1 aligns across 8 bases. Per the germline V gene, CDR1 is SGHRS and CDR2 is YFSETQ. The CDR3 has 14 amino acids. Unmatched junction bases numbered 9, after V lost 4 bases and J lost 6 bases. CDR3: CASSLPGQGREQYF. The CDR3, as DNA: TGCGCCAGCAGCCTTCCCGGACAGGGCCGCGAGCAGTACTTC.

This chain joins TRBV2 and TRBJ1-5; no clear D gene. Trimming left V 6 bases short and J 0 bases short, with 12 bases between. The CDR3 contains 15 residues. The V gene's germline CDR1 is SNHLY and CDR2 FYNNEI. The CDR3 sequence: CASRPQQISNQPQHF. CDR3 nucleotides: TGTGCCAGCAGGCCACAACAAATTAGCAATCAGCCCCAGCATTTT.

The genes are TRBV5-5 and TRBJ2-2; the match to TRBD2 covers 11 bases. The CDR3 totals 15 residues. With 4 bases clipped from V and 7 bases from J, the junction kept 6 bases outside the gene matches. Germline CDR1 is SGHKS and CDR2 is YYEKEE (reference sequence). The CDR3 protein is CASSTGTSGLGELFF. DNA of the CDR3: TGTGCCAGCAGCACCGGGACTAGCGGCCTCGGGGAGCTGTTTTTT.

In its sample, this clone was seen once. The gene calls are TRBV3-1 (or the pseudogene TRBV3-2) and TRBJ2-7, with 9 bases aligning to TRBD2. The J segment lost 4 bases and the V segment lost 1 base, leaving 2 bases of the junction unmatched. Germline CDR1 reads LGHDT; CDR2 reads YNNKEL (reference sequence). The CDR3 runs to 14 residues. DNA of the CDR3: TGTGCCAGCAGCCAAGGCGGGAGGGAATACGAGCAGTACTTC. As protein: CASSQGGREYEQYF.

The chain is built from TRBV6-5 and TRBJ2-7; the D is unclear. The CDR3 runs 15 residues. Germline CDR1 reads MNHEY; CDR2 reads SVGAGI. With 0 bases removed from V and 2 bases from J, the gap between germline ends came to 11 bases. The CDR3 region is CASSYSGQDTYEQYF. In DNA, the CDR3 is TGTGCCAGCAGTTACTCTGGTCAGGATACCTACGAGCAGTACTTC.

The rearrangement uses TRBV10-3 and TRBJ1-2, with D possibly being TRBD1 (6 bases). The V end lost 2 bases, the J end lost 6 bases, and 16 bases lay between the germline ends. The CDR3 consists of 15 residues. The germline gives CDR1 ENHRY, CDR2 SYGVKD. The CDR3 loop reads CAISEQRGREDGYTF. The CDR3, as DNA: TGTGCCATCAGTGAGCAGAGGGGGAGGGAGGATGGCTACACCTTC.

The gene calls are TRBV7-8 and TRBJ2-1; a possible D gene is TRBD2 (6 bases). CDR1 and CDR2 (germline): SGHVS, FQNEAQ. This CDR3 comprises 15 residues. V lost 6 bases and J lost 4, with 16 bases in between. The CDR3 sequence: CASRPGVQGYNEQFF. The CDR3, as DNA: TGTGCCAGCAGACCGGGGGTACAAGGATACAATGAGCAGTTCTTC.

The chain carries TRBV5-8 and TRBJ2-1; 9 bases are shared with TRBD1. The CDR3 consists of 17 residues. From germline, CDR1 is SGHTS and CDR2 YDEGEE. Losses at the gene ends were 4 bases for V and 1 base for J; bases not matched to a gene: 9. CDR3 loop: CASSHRAGQGSYNEQFF. The DNA for the CDR3 is TGTGCCAGCAGCCACCGCGCGGGACAGGGATCCTACAATGAGCAGTTCTTC.

The chain links TRBV5-5 to TRBJ2-5, with 10 positions matching TRBD2. The V and J ends lost 7 bases and 3 bases, in that order; junction bases with no gene match: 9. The CDR3 runs to 15 residues. Germline CDR1 SGHKS, CDR2 YYEKEE (reference sequence). The CDR3 DNA is TGTGCCAGCGCGTACCCAAGCGGGAGGGAAGAGACCCAGTACTTC. Residues: CASAYPSGREETQYF.

The chain links TRBV7-3 to TRBJ2-1, with TRBD1 matching 7 bases. The J segment lost 6 bases and the V segment lost 2 bases, leaving 7 bases of the junction unmatched. Looked up from germline, CDR1 is SGHTA and CDR2 is FQGTGA. The CDR3 totals 15 residues. The CDR3 DNA sequence: TGTGCCAGCAGCTTACAGGGGTCAGGGGGCAATGAGCAGTTCTTC. It codes for CASSLQGSGGNEQFF.

This clone was seen more than once but under ten times. In DNA, the CDR3 is TGTGCCAGCAGTTTACGGACAGGGCCTAATCAGCCCCAGCATTTT. It specifies CASSLRTGPNQPQHF. The chain joins TRBV27 to TRBJ1-5; 8 bases fit TRBD1. J lost 4 bases, V lost 2 bases, and 4 bases had no gene match. Per the germline V gene, CDR1 is MNHEY and CDR2 is SMNVEV (reference sequence). The CDR3 has 15 residues.

This clone was seen a handful of times. The chain employs TRBV19 and TRBJ1-2; 8 bases map to TRBD1. The trim removed 6 bases at V and 5 bases at J, leaving 11 bases unmatched. This CDR3 is built from 15 residues. Germline assignment: CDR1 LNHDA and CDR2 SQIVND (reference sequence). In nucleotides, the CDR3 is TGTGCCAGTAGGATCTCCTCAGGGGGCGAATATGGCTACACCTTC. Its protein is CASRISSGGEYGYTF.

The rearrangement links TRBV10-3 to TRBJ2-1; the D gene is possibly TRBD2 (6 bases). The V gene's germline CDR1 is ENHRY and CDR2 SYGVKD. This CDR3 comprises 15 residues. With 0 bases removed from V and 12 bases from J, the gap between germline ends came to 18 bases. CDR3 in amino acids: CAISESSGRLARQFF. DNA of the CDR3: TGTGCCATCAGTGAGTCGAGTGGTCGCCTAGCGAGGCAGTTCTTC.